The clone carrying this T cell receptor beta chain was observed at least ten times. What it recognizes is unknown. Germline lookup yields CDR1 SGDLS and CDR2 YYNGEE. This CDR3 is 14 amino acids long. V shed 0 bases, J shed 3 bases, and the junction held 3 bases outside the gene matches. The data originate from a study of cytomegalovirus exposure and HLA in healthy donors. Study-wide results and limits: It was 150 to 200 TCR beta chains that were listed as cytomegalovirus-associated.

Only in-frame clones appear in the TCRdb table, and some are missing; sequencing was by immunoSEQ multiplex PCR. Counted here are a few hundred thousand clones, about 90% occurring once; the ten biggest clones make up about 12%. The gene calls are TRBV9 and TRBJ2-7; 7 bases are a match to TRBD1. The TCR originated in a man younger than 35 in good health and CMV-seropositive. Sequencing input: PBMCs. The CDR3 region has the DNA TGTGCCAGCAGCGTAGCTTCAGGGGGCTACGAGCAGTACTTC. It specifies CASSVASGGYEQYF.